The 7 T cell receptor beta chains given below trace back to one sample, sequenced in a study of T cell repertoires in cytomegalovirus infection. Via MiXCR, TCRdb re-called the reads, giving one row per CDR3 protein. The table has some 150,000 distinct CDR3 sequences, roughly a quarter seen once. Material for sequencing was PBMCs. Every receptor here comes from a human donor in good health (CMV status not recorded). Some clones in this sample may be carry-over from other donors' samples.

This clonotype was detected many times. This rearrangement joins TRBV28 to TRBJ1-1; D is possibly TRBD1 (5 bases). The length of the CDR3 is 15 residues. The V and J ends lost 2 bases and 3 bases respectively, with 13 bases between them. Germline assignment: CDR1 MDHEN and CDR2 SYDVKM. The CDR3 coding sequence is TGTGCCAGCAGTTTACCCCTAGCGGGGCACACTGAAGCTTTCTTT. Its protein product is CASSLPLAGHTEAFF.

A remark on this clonotype: The junction shows a germline mismatch at one end, possibly a read error. J is TRBJ2-2 and V is TRBV7-9, with a tentative D call TRBD2 (5 bases). CDR3 length: 13 amino acids. The germline V gene encodes CDR1 SEHNR and CDR2 FQNEAQ (reference sequence). In nucleotides, the CDR3 is TGTGCCAGCAGCCGTATTCGCACCGGGGAACTGTTTTTT. Residues: CASSRIRTGELFF.

This clonotype was picked up a small number of times. V usage is TRBV20-1 and J usage is TRBJ1-1, with D perhaps matching TRBD1 (5 bases). The V and J ends lost 2 bases and 3 bases respectively, with 13 bases between them. Germline V CDR1 and CDR2: DFQATT, SNEGSKA (reference sequence). The CDR3 spans 14 residues. This CDR3 reads CSARSQGGYTEAFF. For the CDR3, the DNA is TGCAGTGCTAGATCCCAGGGCGGGTACACTGAAGCTTTCTTT.

This chain joins TRBV6-2 or TRBV6-3 and TRBJ1-2, with D possibly TRBD1 on 5 matching bases. V was trimmed by 1 base and J by 0 bases, leaving 9 bases between them. There are 15 residues in the CDR3. Germline lookup yields CDR1 MNHEY and CDR2 SVGEGT. This CDR3 is CASSYLDNSNYGYTF. The CDR3 DNA follows: TGTGCCAGCAGTTACTTGGACAATTCTAACTATGGCTACACCTTC.

V gene TRBV5-6 combines with J gene TRBJ2-7; no definite D call. V was clipped by 1 base and J by 6 bases, with 8 bases between them. CDR1 and CDR2 (germline): SGHDT, YYEEEE. CDR3 length: 12 residues. The CDR3 loop is CASSLRLSEQYF. CDR3 DNA: TGTGCCAGCAGCTTGCGCCTCTCCGAGCAGTACTTC.

The J gene is TRBJ2-2, the V gene TRBV30; 10 nucleotides align to TRBD1. V dropped 3 bases and J dropped 3; count of bases not matched to a gene: 7. The CDR3 contains 16 residues. The germline CDR1 and CDR2 sequences are GTSNPN and SVGIG (reference sequence). DNA for the CDR3: TGTGCCTGGAGCAATCAAGGGACAGGGGACACCGGGGAGCTGTTTTTT. Translated, it gives CAWSNQGTGDTGELFF.

This clonotype was seen more than once but under ten times. V is TRBV6-2 or TRBV6-3 and J is TRBJ1-6; D gene uncertain. The germline gives CDR1 MNHEY, CDR2 SVGEGT. The CDR3 is 14 amino acids. Trimming took 4 bases from V and 9 from J, leaving 13 bases between them. The CDR3 region is CASSLRVAGSPLHF. CDR3 in DNA: TGTGCCAGCAGTTTACGAGTTGCCGGTTCACCCCTCCACTTT.